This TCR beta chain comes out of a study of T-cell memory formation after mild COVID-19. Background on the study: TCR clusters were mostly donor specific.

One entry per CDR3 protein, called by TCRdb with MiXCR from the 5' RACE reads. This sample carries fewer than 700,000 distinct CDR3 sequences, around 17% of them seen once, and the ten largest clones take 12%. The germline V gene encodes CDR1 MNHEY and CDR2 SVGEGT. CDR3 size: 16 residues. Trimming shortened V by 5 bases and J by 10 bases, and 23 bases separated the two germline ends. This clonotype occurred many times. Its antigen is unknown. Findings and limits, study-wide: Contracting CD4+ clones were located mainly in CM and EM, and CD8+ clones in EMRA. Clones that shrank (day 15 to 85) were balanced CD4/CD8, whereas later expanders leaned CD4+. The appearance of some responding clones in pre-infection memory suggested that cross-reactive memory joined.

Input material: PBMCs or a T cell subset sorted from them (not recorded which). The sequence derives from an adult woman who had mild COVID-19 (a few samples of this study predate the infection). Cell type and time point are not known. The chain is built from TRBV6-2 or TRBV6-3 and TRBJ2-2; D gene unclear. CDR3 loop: CASSNNRNTASEELFF. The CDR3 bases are TGTGCCAGCAGTAATAATCGGAACACGGCCTCCGAGGAGCTGTTTTTT.